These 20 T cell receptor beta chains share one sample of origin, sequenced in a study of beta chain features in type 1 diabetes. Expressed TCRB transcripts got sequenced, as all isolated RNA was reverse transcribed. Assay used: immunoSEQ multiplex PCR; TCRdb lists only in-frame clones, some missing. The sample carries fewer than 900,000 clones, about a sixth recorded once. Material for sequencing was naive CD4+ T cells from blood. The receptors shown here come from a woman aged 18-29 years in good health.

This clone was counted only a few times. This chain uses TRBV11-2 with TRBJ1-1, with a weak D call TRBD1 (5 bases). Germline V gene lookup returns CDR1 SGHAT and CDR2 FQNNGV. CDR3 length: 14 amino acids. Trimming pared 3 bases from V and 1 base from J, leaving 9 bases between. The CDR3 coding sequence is TGTGCCAGCAGCTTGCAGGGAAAGAACACTGAAGCTTTCTTT. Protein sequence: CASSLQGKNTEAFF.

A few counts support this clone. In nucleotides, the CDR3 is TGTGCCACCAGCAGAGTGAAGTCGGGCAATGAAAAACTGTTTTTT. This translates into CATSRVKSGNEKLFF. The rearrangement uses TRBV15 and TRBJ1-4, with D unclear. The CDR3 totals 15 residues. CDR1 LNHNV and CDR2 YYDKDF come from the germline V gene (reference sequence). The ends were cut back, 1 base at V and 5 bases at J, with 11 bases in the middle.

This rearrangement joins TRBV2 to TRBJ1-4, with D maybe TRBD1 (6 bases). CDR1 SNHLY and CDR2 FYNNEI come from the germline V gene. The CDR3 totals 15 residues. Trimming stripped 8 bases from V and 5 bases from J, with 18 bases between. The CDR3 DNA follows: TGTGCCAGCGTCGAGGGGGGTCCCACGAATGAAAAACTGTTTTTT. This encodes CASVEGGPTNEKLFF.

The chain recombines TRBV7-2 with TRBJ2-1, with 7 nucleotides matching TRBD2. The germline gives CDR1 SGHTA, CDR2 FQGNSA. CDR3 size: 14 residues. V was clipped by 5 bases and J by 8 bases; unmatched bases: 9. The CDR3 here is CASSPRGGSDEQFF. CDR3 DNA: TGTGCCAGCAGCCCCCGGGGAGGGAGCGATGAGCAGTTCTTC.

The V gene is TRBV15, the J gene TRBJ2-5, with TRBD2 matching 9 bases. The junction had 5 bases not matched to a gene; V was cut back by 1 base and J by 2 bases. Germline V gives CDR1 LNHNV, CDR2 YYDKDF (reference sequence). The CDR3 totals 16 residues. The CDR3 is CATSRAFAGGQETQYF. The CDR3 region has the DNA TGTGCCACCAGCAGAGCCTTCGCGGGAGGGCAAGAGACCCAGTACTTC.

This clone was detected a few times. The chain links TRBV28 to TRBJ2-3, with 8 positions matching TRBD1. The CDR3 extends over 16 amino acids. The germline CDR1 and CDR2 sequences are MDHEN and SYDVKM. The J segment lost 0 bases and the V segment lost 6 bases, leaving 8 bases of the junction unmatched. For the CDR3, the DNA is TGTGCCAGCAGCAGGGGACAGGTTCCTAGCACAGATACGCAGTATTTT. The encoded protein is CASSRGQVPSTDTQYF.

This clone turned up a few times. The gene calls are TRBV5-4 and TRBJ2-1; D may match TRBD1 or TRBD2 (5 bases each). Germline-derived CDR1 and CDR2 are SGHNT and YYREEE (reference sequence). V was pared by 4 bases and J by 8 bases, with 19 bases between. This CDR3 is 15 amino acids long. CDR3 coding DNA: TGTGCCAGCAGCCCCGGGCCGGAGGACATCGATGAGCAGTTCTTC. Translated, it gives CASSPGPEDIDEQFF.

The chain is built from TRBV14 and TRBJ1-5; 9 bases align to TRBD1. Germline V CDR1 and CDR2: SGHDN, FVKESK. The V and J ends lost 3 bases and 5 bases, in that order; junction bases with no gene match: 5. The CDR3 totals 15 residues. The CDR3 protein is CASSHGTGGYQPQHF. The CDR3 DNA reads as TGTGCCAGCAGCCATGGCACAGGGGGCTATCAGCCCCAGCATTTT.

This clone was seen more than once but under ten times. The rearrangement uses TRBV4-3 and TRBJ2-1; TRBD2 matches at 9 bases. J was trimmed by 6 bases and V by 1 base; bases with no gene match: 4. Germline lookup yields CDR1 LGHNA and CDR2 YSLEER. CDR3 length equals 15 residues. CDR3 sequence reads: CASSQGWTSANEQFF. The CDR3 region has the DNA TGCGCCAGCAGCCAAGGTTGGACTAGCGCCAATGAGCAGTTCTTC.

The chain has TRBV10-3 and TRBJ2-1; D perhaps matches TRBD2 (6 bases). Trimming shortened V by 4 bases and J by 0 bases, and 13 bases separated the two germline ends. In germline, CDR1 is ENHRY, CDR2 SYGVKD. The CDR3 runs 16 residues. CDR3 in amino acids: CAISALSGSSYNEQFF. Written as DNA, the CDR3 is TGTGCCATCAGTGCTTTATCCGGGAGCTCCTACAATGAGCAGTTCTTC.

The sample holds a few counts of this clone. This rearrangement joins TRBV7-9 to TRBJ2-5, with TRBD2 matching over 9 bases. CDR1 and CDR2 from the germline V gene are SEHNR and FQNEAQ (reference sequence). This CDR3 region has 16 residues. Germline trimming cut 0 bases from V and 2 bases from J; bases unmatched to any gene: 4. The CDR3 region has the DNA TGTGCCAGCAGCTTAGCCGGGACTAGCAGTCAAGAGACCCAGTACTTC. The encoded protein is CASSLAGTSSQETQYF.

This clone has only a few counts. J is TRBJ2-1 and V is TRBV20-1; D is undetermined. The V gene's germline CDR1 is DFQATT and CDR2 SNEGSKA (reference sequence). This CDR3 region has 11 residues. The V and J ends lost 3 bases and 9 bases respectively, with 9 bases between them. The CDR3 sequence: CSASDVGEQFF. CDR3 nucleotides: TGCAGTGCTAGTGATGTGGGTGAGCAGTTCTTC.

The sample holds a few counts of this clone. The CDR3 loop is CATNKQGILDNEQFF. CDR3 in DNA: TGTGCCACCAATAAACAGGGTATTTTGGACAATGAGCAGTTCTTC. The rearrangement joins TRBV27 to TRBJ2-1, with D possibly TRBD1 on 6 matching bases. In germline, CDR1 is MNHEY, CDR2 SMNVEV (reference sequence). The CDR3 has 15 amino acids. V was trimmed by 10 bases and J by 5 bases, leaving 21 bases between them.

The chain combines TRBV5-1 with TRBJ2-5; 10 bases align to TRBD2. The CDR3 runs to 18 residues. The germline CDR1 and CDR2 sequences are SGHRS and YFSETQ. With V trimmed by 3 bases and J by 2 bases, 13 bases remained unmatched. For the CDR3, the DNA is TGCGCCAGCAGCTCGAGGAAGCCGGGACTAGCGAGGCAAGAGACCCAGTACTTC. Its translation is CASSSRKPGLARQETQYF. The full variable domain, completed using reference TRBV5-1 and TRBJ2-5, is KAGVTQTPRYLIKTRGQQVTLSCSPISGHRSVSWYQQTPGQGLQFLFEYFSETQRNKGNFPGRFSGRQFSNSRSEMNVSTLELGDSALYLCASSSRKPGLARQETQYFGPGTRLLVL.

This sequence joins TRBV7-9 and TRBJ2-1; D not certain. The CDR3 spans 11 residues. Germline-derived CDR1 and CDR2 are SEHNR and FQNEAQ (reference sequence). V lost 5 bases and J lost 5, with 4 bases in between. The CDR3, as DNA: TGTGCCAGCAGCAACGACAATGAGCAGTTCTTC. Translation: CASSNDNEQFF.

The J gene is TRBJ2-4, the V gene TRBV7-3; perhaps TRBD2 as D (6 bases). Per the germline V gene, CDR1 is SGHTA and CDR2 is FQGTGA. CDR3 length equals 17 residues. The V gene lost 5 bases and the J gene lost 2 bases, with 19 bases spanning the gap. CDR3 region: CASSVNGGIVSKNIQYF. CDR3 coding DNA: TGTGCCAGCAGCGTCAACGGCGGGATTGTGTCCAAAAACATTCAGTACTTC. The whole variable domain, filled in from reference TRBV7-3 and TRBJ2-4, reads GAGVSQTPSNKVTEKGKYVELRCDPISGHTALYWYRQSLGQGPEFLIYFQGTGAADDSGLPNDRFFAVRPEGSVSTLKIQRTERGDSAVYLCASSVNGGIVSKNIQYFGAGTRLSVL.

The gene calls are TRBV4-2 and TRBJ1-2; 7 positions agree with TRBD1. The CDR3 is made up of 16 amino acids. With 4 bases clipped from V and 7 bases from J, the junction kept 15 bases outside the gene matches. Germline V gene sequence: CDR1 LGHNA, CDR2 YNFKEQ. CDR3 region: CASSPTIRTGASGYTF. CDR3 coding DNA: TGTGCCAGCAGCCCTACTATCCGTACAGGGGCGAGTGGCTACACCTTC.

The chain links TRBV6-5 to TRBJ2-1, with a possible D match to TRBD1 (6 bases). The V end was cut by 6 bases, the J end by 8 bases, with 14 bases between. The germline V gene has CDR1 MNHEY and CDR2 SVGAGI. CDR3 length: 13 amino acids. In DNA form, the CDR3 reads TGTGCCAGCAGGAAACAGGGTTGGCATGAGCAGTTCTTC. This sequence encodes CASRKQGWHEQFF.

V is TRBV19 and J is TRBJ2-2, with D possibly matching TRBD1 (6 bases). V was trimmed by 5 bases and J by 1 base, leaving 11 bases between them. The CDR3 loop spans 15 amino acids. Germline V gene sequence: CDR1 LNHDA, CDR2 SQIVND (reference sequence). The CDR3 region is CASSDPGQNTGELFF. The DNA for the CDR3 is TGTGCCAGTAGTGACCCGGGACAGAACACCGGGGAGCTGTTTTTT.

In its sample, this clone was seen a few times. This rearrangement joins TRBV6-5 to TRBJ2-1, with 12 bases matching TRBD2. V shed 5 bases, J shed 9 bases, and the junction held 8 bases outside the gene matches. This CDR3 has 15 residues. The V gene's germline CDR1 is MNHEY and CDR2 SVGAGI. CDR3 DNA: TGTGCCAGCAGTAAGACTAGCGGGAGTTACGGTGAGCAGTTCTTC. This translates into CASSKTSGSYGEQFF.